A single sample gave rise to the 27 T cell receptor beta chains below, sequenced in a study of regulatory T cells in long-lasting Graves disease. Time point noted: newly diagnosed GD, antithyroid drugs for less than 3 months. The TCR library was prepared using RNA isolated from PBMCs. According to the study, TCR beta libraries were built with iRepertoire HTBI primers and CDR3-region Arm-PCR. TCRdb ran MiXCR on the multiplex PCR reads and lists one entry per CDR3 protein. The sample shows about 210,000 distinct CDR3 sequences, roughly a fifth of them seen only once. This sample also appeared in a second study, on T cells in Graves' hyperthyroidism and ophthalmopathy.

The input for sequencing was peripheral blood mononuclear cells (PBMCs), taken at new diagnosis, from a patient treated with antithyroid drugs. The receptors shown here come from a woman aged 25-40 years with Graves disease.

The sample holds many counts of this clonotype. The CDR3 DNA follows: TGTGCCAGCAGCCTTTCCCAGGCGACCTACGAGCAGTACTTC. Translated: CASSLSQATYEQYF. This sequence joins TRBV11-3 and TRBJ2-7; D uncertain. Germline CDR1 reads SGHNT; CDR2 reads YENEEA. V was trimmed by 5 bases and J by 2 bases, leaving 13 bases between them. CDR3 length equals 14 residues.

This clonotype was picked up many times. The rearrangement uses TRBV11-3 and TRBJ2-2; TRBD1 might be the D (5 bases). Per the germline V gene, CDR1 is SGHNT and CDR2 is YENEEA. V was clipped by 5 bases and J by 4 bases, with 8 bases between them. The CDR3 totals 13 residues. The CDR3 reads CASSQGFTGELFF. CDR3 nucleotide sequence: TGTGCCAGCAGCCAGGGTTTCACCGGGGAGCTGTTTTTT.

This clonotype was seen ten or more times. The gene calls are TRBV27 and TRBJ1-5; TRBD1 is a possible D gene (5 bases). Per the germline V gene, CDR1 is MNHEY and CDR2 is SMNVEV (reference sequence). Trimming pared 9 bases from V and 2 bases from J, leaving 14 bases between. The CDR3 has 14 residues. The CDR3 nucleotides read TGTGCCAGTTCTAAGACAGAAGGCAATCAGCCCCAGCATTTT. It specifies CASSKTEGNQPQHF.

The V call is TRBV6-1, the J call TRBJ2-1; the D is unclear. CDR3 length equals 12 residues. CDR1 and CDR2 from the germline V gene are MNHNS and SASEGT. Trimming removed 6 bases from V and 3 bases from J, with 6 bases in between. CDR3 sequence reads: CASSPVYNEQFF. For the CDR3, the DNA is TGTGCCAGCAGCCCAGTCTACAATGAGCAGTTCTTC.

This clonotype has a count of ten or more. CDR3 sequence (DNA): TGTGCCTGGAGTGGGTGGTCTGGAAACACCATATATTTT. Its protein product is CAWSGWSGNTIYF. The chain carries TRBV30 and TRBJ1-3, with D uncertain. Per the germline V gene, CDR1 is GTSNPN and CDR2 is SVGIG (reference sequence). This CDR3 has 13 residues. The V end was cut by 1 base, the J end by 1 base, with 5 bases between.

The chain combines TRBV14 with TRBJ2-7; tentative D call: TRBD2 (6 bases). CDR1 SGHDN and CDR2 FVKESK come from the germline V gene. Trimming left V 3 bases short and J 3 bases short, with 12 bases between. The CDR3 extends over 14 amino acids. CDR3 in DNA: TGTGCCAGCAGCCATCAGACGGGACTCTACGAGCAGTACTTC. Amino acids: CASSHQTGLYEQYF.

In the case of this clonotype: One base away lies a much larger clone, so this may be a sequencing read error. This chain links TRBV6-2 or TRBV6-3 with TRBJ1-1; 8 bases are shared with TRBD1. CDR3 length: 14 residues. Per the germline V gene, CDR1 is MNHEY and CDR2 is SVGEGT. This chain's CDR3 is CASSSGQGSTEVFF. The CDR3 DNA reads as TGTGCCAGCAGTTCCGGACAGGGTAGCACTGAAGTTTTCTTT.

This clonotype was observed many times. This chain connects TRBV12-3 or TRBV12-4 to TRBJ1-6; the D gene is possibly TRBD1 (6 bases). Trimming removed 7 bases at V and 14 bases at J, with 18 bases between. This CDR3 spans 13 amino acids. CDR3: CASNFNRAGALHF. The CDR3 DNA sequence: TGTGCCAGCAATTTTAACAGGGCGGGGGCCCTCCACTTT.

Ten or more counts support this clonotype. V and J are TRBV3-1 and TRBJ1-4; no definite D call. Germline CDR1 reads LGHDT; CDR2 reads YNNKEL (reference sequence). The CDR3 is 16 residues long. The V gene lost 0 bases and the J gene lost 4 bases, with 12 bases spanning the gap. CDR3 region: CASSQDQWRDNEKLFF. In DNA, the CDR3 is TGTGCCAGCAGCCAAGATCAGTGGAGGGATAATGAAAAACTGTTTTTT.

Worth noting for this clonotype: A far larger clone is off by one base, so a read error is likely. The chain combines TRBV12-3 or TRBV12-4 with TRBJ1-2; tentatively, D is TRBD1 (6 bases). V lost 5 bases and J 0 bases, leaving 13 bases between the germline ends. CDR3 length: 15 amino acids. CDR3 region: CASSPPGDPNYGYTF. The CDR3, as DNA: TGTGCCAGCAGTCCCCCAGGGGACCCTAACTATGGCTACACCTTC.

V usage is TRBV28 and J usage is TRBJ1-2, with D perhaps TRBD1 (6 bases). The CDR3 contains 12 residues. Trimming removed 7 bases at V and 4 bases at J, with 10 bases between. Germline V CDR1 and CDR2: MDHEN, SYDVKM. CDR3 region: CASKEGGYGYTF. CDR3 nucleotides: TGTGCCAGCAAGGAGGGGGGCTATGGCTACACCTTC.

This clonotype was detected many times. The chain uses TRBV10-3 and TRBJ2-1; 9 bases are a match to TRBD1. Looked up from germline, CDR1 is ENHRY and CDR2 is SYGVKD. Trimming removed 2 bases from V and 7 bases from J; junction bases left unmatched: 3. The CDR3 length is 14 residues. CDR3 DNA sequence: TGTGCCATCAGTGAGCCGGACAGGGGTAATGAGCAGTTCTTC. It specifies CAISEPDRGNEQFF.

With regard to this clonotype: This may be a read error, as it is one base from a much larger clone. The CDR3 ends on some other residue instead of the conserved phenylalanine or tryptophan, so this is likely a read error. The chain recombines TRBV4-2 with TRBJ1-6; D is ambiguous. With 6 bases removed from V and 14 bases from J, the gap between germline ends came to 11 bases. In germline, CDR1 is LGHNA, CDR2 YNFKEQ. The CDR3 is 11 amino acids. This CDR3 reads CASRHSGTLHL. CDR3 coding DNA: TGTGCCAGCAGACACTCGGGTACCCTCCACCTT.

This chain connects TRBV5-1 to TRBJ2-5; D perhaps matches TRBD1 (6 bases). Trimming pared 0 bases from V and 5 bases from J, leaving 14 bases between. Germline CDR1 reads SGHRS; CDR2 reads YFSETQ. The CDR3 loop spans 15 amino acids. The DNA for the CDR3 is TGCGCCAGCAGCTTGGGACCAGGGGAGCGGGAGACCCAGTACTTC. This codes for CASSLGPGERETQYF.

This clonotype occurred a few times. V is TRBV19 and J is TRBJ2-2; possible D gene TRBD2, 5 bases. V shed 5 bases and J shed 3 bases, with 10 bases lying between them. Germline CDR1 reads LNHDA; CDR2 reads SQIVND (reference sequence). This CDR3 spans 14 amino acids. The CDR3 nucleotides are TGTGCCAGTAGTCCGCCGAGGGACACCGGGGAGCTGTTTTTT. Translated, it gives CASSPPRDTGELFF.

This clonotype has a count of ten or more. The CDR3 loop is CASSFRGAEAFF. CDR3 in DNA: TGTGCCAGCAGTTTCAGGGGGGCTGAAGCTTTCTTT. This rearrangement joins TRBV28 to TRBJ1-1, with TRBD1 matching 7 bases. Germline CDR1 and CDR2: MDHEN and SYDVKM. This CDR3 comprises 12 residues. J lost 6 bases, V lost 3 bases, and 1 base had no gene match.

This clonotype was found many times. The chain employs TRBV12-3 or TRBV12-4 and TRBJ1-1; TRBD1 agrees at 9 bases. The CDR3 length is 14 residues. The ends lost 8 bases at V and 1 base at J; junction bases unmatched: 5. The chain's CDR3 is CASLRTGANTEAFF. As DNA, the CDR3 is TGTGCCAGCCTCCGGACAGGGGCGAACACTGAAGCTTTCTTT.

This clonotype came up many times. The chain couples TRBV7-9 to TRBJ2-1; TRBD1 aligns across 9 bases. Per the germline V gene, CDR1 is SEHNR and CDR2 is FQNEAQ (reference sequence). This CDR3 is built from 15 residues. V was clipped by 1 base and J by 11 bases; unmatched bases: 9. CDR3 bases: TGTGCCAGCAGCTTAGGGGACAGGGCTTCAGGGCAGCAGTTCTTC. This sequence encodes CASSLGDRASGQQFF.

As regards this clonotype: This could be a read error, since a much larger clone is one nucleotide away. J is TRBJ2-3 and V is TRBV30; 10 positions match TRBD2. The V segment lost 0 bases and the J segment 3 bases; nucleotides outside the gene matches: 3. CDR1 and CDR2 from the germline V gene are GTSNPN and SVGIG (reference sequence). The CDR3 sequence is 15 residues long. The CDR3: CAWSVSSGSTDTQYF. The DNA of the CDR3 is TGTGCCTGGAGTGTTTCTAGCGGGAGTACAGATACGCAGTATTTT.

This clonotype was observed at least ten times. The CDR3 protein is CASSTLAGTGTYGYTF. The CDR3, as DNA: TGTGCCAGTAGTACCTTGGCCGGGACAGGGACCTATGGCTACACCTTC. The chain employs TRBV19 and TRBJ1-2, with 9 nucleotides matching TRBD1. The CDR3 extends over 16 amino acids. Unmatched junction bases numbered 10, after V lost 4 bases and J lost 4 bases. Germline V gene sequence: CDR1 LNHDA, CDR2 SQIVND (reference sequence).

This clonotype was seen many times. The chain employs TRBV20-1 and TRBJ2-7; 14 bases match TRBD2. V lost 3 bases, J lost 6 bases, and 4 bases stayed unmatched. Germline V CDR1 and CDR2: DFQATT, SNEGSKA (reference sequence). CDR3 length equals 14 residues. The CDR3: CSASSGLAGGEQYF. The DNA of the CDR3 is TGCAGTGCTAGCTCAGGACTAGCGGGAGGCGAGCAGTACTTC.

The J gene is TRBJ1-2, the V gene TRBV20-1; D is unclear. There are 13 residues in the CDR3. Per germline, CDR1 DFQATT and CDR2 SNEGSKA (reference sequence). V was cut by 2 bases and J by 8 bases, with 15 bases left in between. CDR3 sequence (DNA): TGCAGTGCTAGACACCGGGAAAGGGAAGGCTACACCTTC. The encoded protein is CSARHREREGYTF.

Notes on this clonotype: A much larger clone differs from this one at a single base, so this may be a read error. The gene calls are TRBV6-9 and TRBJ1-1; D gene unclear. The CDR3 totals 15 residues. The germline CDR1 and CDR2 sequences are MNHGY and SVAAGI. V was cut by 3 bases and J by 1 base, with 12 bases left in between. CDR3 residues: CASSYDVRPNTEAFF. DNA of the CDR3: TGTGCCAGCAGTTACGATGTGAGGCCGAACACTGAAGCTTTCTTT.

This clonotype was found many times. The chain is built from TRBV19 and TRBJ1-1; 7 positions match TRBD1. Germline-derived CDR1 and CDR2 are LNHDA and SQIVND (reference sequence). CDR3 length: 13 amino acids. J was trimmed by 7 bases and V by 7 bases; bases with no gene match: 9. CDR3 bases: TGTGCCAGTACCGCGACAGGGTTGAATGAAGCTTTCTTT. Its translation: CASTATGLNEAFF.

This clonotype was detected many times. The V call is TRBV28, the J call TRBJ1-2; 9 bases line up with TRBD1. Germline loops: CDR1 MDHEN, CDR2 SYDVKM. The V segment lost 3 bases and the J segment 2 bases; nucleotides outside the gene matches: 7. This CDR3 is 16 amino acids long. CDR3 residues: CASSLGTGRTNYGYTF. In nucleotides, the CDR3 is TGTGCCAGCAGTTTGGGGACAGGGAGAACCAACTATGGCTACACCTTC.

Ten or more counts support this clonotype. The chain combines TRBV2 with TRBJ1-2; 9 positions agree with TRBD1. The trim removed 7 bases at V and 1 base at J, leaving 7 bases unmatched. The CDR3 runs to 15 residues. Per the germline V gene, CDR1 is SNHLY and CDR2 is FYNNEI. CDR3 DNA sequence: TGTGCCAGCACCTGGACAGGGGTTGGTAACTATGGCTACACCTTC. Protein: CASTWTGVGNYGYTF.

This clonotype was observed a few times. Written as DNA, the CDR3 is TGTGCCAGCAGCCTGAGGGCGGAGACCCAGTACTTC. Amino acids: CASSLRAETQYF. The V gene is TRBV12-3 or TRBV12-4, the J gene TRBJ2-5; TRBD2 is a possible D gene (5 bases). Trimming cost V 6 bases and J 5 bases, with 10 bases left between them. This CDR3 spans 12 amino acids.